Below are 5 T cell receptor beta chains sequenced from a single sample in a study of shared clonotypes between healthy human individuals. Generated by immunoSEQ multiplex PCR, the TCRdb table keeps only in-frame clones and is missing some. Of hundreds of thousands of clones listed, approximately 74% are singletons. What was sequenced was memory CD4+ T cells sorted from blood. Subset of the sample: CD45RA-negative fraction. The source is a woman in her 30s in good health.

This chain links TRBV18 with TRBJ2-6; perhaps TRBD1 as D (6 bases). The ends were cut back, 4 bases at V and 0 bases at J, with 16 bases in the middle. This CDR3 region has 18 residues. Per germline, CDR1 KGHSH and CDR2 LQKENI. The DNA for the CDR3 is TGTGCCAGCTCACGCGAGCGTGGACAGCCCTCTGGGGCCAACGTCCTGACTTTC. Its protein product is CASSRERGQPSGANVLTF. Full variable domain (rest looked up from reference TRBV18 and TRBJ2-6): NAGVMQNPRHLVRRRGQEARLRCSPMKGHSHVYWYRQLPEEGLKFMVYLQKENIIDESGMPKERFSAEFPKEGPSILRIQQVVRGDSAAYFCASSRERGQPSGANVLTFGAGSRLTVL.

The chain combines TRBV5-1 with TRBJ2-3; no firm D call. Germline V gives CDR1 SGHRS, CDR2 YFSETQ. The CDR3 is 14 residues long. V shed 6 bases and J shed 1 base, with 12 bases lying between them. Here the CDR3 reads CASMATHGTDTQYF. In DNA, the CDR3 is TGCGCCAGCATGGCGACCCACGGCACAGATACGCAGTATTTT.

About this clone: A much larger clone is a single base away; this may be a read error. This chain links TRBV7-3 with TRBJ1-1, with 8 bases matching TRBD1. The CDR3 sequence is 13 residues long. The germline V gene has CDR1 SGHTA and CDR2 FQGTGA. Trimming cost V 5 bases and J 3 bases; bases outside gene matches: 2. The DNA for the CDR3 is TGTGCCAGCAGCAAACAGGGGGACACTGAAGCTTTCTTT. As protein: CASSKQGDTEAFF.

The chain couples TRBV5-4 to TRBJ1-5, with D perhaps TRBD1 (6 bases). The V and J ends lost 0 bases and 4 bases respectively, with 11 bases between them. The CDR3 consists of 15 residues. Per germline, CDR1 SGHNT and CDR2 YYREEE (reference sequence). The CDR3 here is CASSLAEQGNQPQHF. CDR3 nucleotide sequence: TGTGCCAGCAGCTTGGCTGAACAGGGAAATCAGCCCCAGCATTTT.

V gene TRBV7-2 combines with J gene TRBJ1-2; 9 nucleotides match TRBD1. CDR3 size: 14 residues. V shed 4 bases, J shed 7 bases, and the junction held 7 bases outside the gene matches. Germline-derived CDR1 and CDR2 are SGHTA and FQGNSA. The CDR3 DNA follows: TGTGCCAGCAGCTCAGGGACAGGGATCGGTGGCTACACCTTC. This translates into CASSSGTGIGGYTF.